The 27 T cell receptor beta chains reported below all come from one sample, sequenced in a study of blood T cells in healthy people across ages. PCR was performed a second time for roughly 7 to 12 cycles using a sample-barcoded 5' primer and a J-beta primer mix. TCRdb passed the 5' RACE reads through MiXCR, listing each CDR3 protein once. This table holds 720,000 or so distinct CDR3 sequences, approximately 40% found once. Sequencing input: blood. The origin of the receptors is a man older than 75 in good health.

The rearrangement uses TRBV5-1 and TRBJ2-3; 8 positions agree with TRBD2. The CDR3 length is 14 residues. CDR1 SGHRS and CDR2 YFSETQ come from the germline V gene. With V trimmed by 7 bases and J by 2 bases, 6 bases remained unmatched. The CDR3: CASGPGGDTDTQYF. The DNA of the CDR3 is TGCGCCAGCGGTCCCGGGGGGGACACAGATACGCAGTATTTT.

With respect to this clonotype: A much larger clone lies one base from this, so it may be a read error. V usage is TRBV7-3 and J usage is TRBJ2-1; TRBD2 is a possible D gene (5 bases). This CDR3 has 14 residues. With 0 bases removed from V and 12 bases from J, the gap between germline ends came to 15 bases. Germline V gene lookup returns CDR1 SGHTA and CDR2 FQGTGA. CDR3 sequence reads: CASSLTGGTGRQFF. CDR3 coding DNA: TGTGCCAGCAGCTTAACGGGCGGCACGGGGAGGCAGTTCTTC.

In this sample, this clonotype turned up once. The V gene is TRBV20-1, the J gene TRBJ2-1; 7 nucleotides line up with TRBD1. V lost 4 bases to trimming and J lost 13 bases; unmatched junction nucleotides: 13. From germline, CDR1 is DFQATT and CDR2 SNEGSKA (reference sequence). The CDR3 has 13 residues. CDR3 coding DNA: TGCAGTGCTATTGGGACAGATAAAGAGACCCAGTTCTTC. Translation gives CSAIGTDKETQFF.

This clonotype was recorded a few times. V is TRBV6-1 and J is TRBJ2-2; D is tentatively TRBD1 or TRBD2 (5 bases each). This CDR3 comprises 14 residues. V lost 6 bases, J lost 1 base, and 9 bases lay in between. Germline V gives CDR1 MNHNS, CDR2 SASEGT. DNA for the CDR3: TGTGCCAGCAGAAGGGACCAGAACACCGGGGAGCTGTTTTTT. Translation gives CASRRDQNTGELFF.

This clonotype was observed a few times. V usage is TRBV3-1 and J usage is TRBJ2-3; D call uncertain. The CDR3 is made up of 16 amino acids. CDR1 is LGHDT, CDR2 YNNKEL, per germline (reference sequence). V was clipped by 4 bases and J by 0 bases, with 14 bases between them. The CDR3 is CASSPRERASTDTQYF. CDR3 nucleotides: TGTGCCAGCAGCCCCCGCGAGAGAGCTAGCACAGATACGCAGTATTTT.

This clonotype was found a few times. CDR3 region: CASSQDRGSGVGDTQYF. The CDR3 DNA reads as TGCGCCAGCAGCCAAGATAGAGGATCGGGAGTAGGAGATACGCAGTATTTT. The chain employs TRBV4-3 and TRBJ2-3; D may be TRBD2 (6 bases). The CDR3 is made up of 17 amino acids. The germline CDR1 and CDR2 sequences are LGHNA and YSLEER. V was clipped by 0 bases and J by 5 bases, with 18 bases between them.

This clonotype was counted a few times. This sequence joins TRBV9 and TRBJ1-1; the D gene is possibly TRBD1 (5 bases). Germline CDR1 is SGDLS and CDR2 is YYNGEE. V was trimmed by 3 bases and J by 1 base, leaving 16 bases between them. The CDR3 has 16 amino acids. DNA of the CDR3: TGTGCCAGCAGCGCCTTCATGCCCGGGGGGAACACTGAAGCTTTCTTT. Its protein product is CASSAFMPGGNTEAFF.

The CDR3 sequence is CAWSGSGQETQYF. DNA of the CDR3: TGTGCCTGGTCGGGGTCGGGGCAAGAGACCCAGTACTTC. The rearrangement links TRBV30 to TRBJ2-5; a weak D match, TRBD2 (5 bases). Trimming left V 5 bases short and J 2 bases short, with 12 bases between. CDR3 length equals 13 residues. Germline V gene lookup returns CDR1 GTSNPN and CDR2 SVGIG (reference sequence).

This clonotype came up a few times. This chain joins TRBV29-1 and TRBJ2-5, with 9 bases lining up with TRBD1. J was trimmed by 5 bases and V by 4 bases; bases with no gene match: 5. CDR3 length: 13 amino acids. Germline V lookup: CDR1 SQVTM, CDR2 ANQGSEA. The CDR3 sequence is CSVGGGTGETQYF. The CDR3 DNA reads TGCAGCGTTGGGGGGGGGACAGGGGAGACCCAGTACTTC.

The gene calls are TRBV27 and TRBJ1-5; 7 bases fit TRBD1. V shed 5 bases, J shed 4 bases, and the junction held 5 bases outside the gene matches. Germline assignment: CDR1 MNHEY and CDR2 SMNVEV (reference sequence). This CDR3 contains 14 residues. For the CDR3, the DNA is TGTGCCAGCAGTCCGGGACAGCAAAATCAGCCCCAGCATTTT. It translates to CASSPGQQNQPQHF.

The chain has TRBV4-1 and TRBJ1-2; 8 positions match TRBD1. After removal of 1 base from V and 8 bases from J, the junction contained 9 bases not matched to a gene. Germline V gene data show CDR1 as MGHRA and CDR2 as YSYEKL. The CDR3 has 15 residues. The CDR3 loop reads CASSQAARGLWGYTF. The CDR3, as DNA: TGCGCCAGCAGCCAAGCGGCCAGGGGGCTCTGGGGCTACACCTTC.

The sample holds a few counts of this clonotype. The V call is TRBV7-2, the J call TRBJ2-1, with 9 bases that match TRBD2. Germline values: CDR1 SGHTA, CDR2 FQGNSA. Trimming cost V 4 bases and J 6 bases; bases outside gene matches: 13. This CDR3 has 17 amino acids. This CDR3 reads CASSSSLAGAGGNEQFF. CDR3 nucleotides: TGTGCCAGCAGCTCCTCACTAGCGGGCGCAGGGGGCAATGAGCAGTTCTTC.

This clonotype was recorded a few times. The chain joins TRBV9 to TRBJ2-5; either TRBD1 or TRBD2 may supply D (5 bases each). The CDR3 has 16 residues. The germline gives CDR1 SGDLS, CDR2 YYNGEE. Trimming removed 1 base at V and 1 base at J, with 14 bases between. The CDR3 coding sequence is TGTGCCAGCAGCGTAAGGGGCCCAGGAGGCCAAGAGACCCAGTACTTC. It is translated as CASSVRGPGGQETQYF.

This clonotype was counted at least ten times. V gene TRBV29-1 combines with J gene TRBJ2-5, with 7 nucleotides matching TRBD2. With V trimmed by 5 bases and J by 5 bases, 8 bases remained unmatched. The germline V gene encodes CDR1 SQVTM and CDR2 ANQGSEA. This CDR3 region has 13 residues. In nucleotides, the CDR3 is TGCAGCGTTTCTAGCGGAGTCGGGGAGACCCAGTACTTC. Encoded protein: CSVSSGVGETQYF.

The rearrangement joins TRBV15 to TRBJ2-1, with 9 positions matching TRBD1. This CDR3 has 18 residues. The trim removed 1 base at V and 7 bases at J, leaving 14 bases unmatched. Germline CDR1 LNHNV, CDR2 YYDKDF (reference sequence). The DNA for the CDR3 is TGTGCCACCAGCAGAGTTGGACGGACAGGGGATGTTATGAATGAGCAGTTCTTC. Translation gives CATSRVGRTGDVMNEQFF.

This clonotype has more than one count but fewer than ten. The J gene is TRBJ2-7, the V gene TRBV10-3; D not resolved. Deletions cut 4 bases from V and 0 bases from J, with 13 bases between. Germline CDR1 ENHRY, CDR2 SYGVKD. CDR3 length equals 15 residues. The chain's CDR3 is CAISASSQLSYEQYF. CDR3 nucleotides: TGTGCCATCAGTGCCTCCAGTCAACTCTCCTACGAGCAGTACTTC.

The J gene is TRBJ2-1, the V gene TRBV27; 10 positions match TRBD1. Per the germline V gene, CDR1 is MNHEY and CDR2 is SMNVEV (reference sequence). The CDR3 contains 15 residues. V shed 6 bases, J shed 4 bases, and the junction held 6 bases outside the gene matches. CDR3 sequence: CASRRAGQGYNEQFF. CDR3 in DNA: TGTGCCAGCAGACGAGCGGGACAGGGGTACAATGAGCAGTTCTTC.

This clonotype was counted between two and nine times. The chain links TRBV9 to TRBJ2-2; 8 nucleotides line up with TRBD1. This CDR3 spans 17 amino acids. J gave up 6 bases and V 0 bases, and 10 bases lay outside the gene matches. The germline V gene has CDR1 SGDLS and CDR2 YYNGEE. CDR3 DNA: TGTGCCAGCAGCGTAGATGAAGGGACAGGAACGCCCGGGGAGCTGTTTTTT. This translates into CASSVDEGTGTPGELFF.

This clonotype has a single count. The genes are TRBV20-1 and TRBJ2-7; D is possibly TRBD2 (5 bases). The CDR3 totals 13 residues. Germline V gene lookup returns CDR1 DFQATT and CDR2 SNEGSKA (reference sequence). The V gene lost 1 base and the J gene lost 0 bases, with 7 bases spanning the gap. The CDR3 DNA reads TGCAGTGCTAGAGCGAGGGCCTCCTACGAGCAGTACTTC. The encoded protein is CSARARASYEQYF.

Only a few counts were recorded for this clonotype. The chain couples TRBV6-2 or TRBV6-3 to TRBJ2-1, with no clear D. Germline V gene data show CDR1 as MNHEY and CDR2 as SVGEGT. The germline V and J ends were trimmed by 1 base and 7 bases, with 5 bases remaining between them. The CDR3 is 12 amino acids. CDR3 nucleotide sequence: TGTGCCAGCAGTTACTTAAGGAATGAGCAGTTCTTC. It specifies CASSYLRNEQFF.

This clonotype was counted between two and nine times. The rearrangement links TRBV27 to TRBJ2-1; D is possibly TRBD1 (5 bases). Trimming left V 4 bases short and J 5 bases short, with 12 bases between. Germline assignment: CDR1 MNHEY and CDR2 SMNVEV (reference sequence). This CDR3 contains 14 residues. The CDR3 spells CASSSNRLNNEQFF. The CDR3 DNA is TGTGCCAGCAGTTCCAACAGGCTGAACAATGAGCAGTTCTTC.

The rearrangement links TRBV20-1 to TRBJ2-7, with TRBD2 matching 9 bases. The germline CDR1 and CDR2 sequences are DFQATT and SNEGSKA (reference sequence). The ends lost 3 bases at V and 2 bases at J; junction bases unmatched: 14. CDR3 length equals 17 residues. CDR3 DNA: TGCAGTGCTAGTTTCTTATCGGCGGGAGGGCGGGCCTACGAGCAGTACTTC. Protein product: CSASFLSAGGRAYEQYF.

This chain connects TRBV6-2 or TRBV6-3 to TRBJ1-5, with a tentative D call TRBD1 (5 bases). Germline V gene sequence: CDR1 MNHEY, CDR2 SVGEGT. The CDR3 is made up of 15 amino acids. Trimming removed 4 bases from V and 5 bases from J, with 15 bases in between. The DNA of the CDR3 is TGTGCCAGCAGTTCTGGTAGGGGCGGGCATCAGCCCCAGCATTTT. Amino acid sequence: CASSSGRGGHQPQHF.

This sequence joins TRBV27 and TRBJ1-1; D possibly corresponds to TRBD1 (5 bases). Trimming cost V 3 bases and J 4 bases, with 15 bases left between them. This CDR3 region has 15 residues. The V gene's germline CDR1 is MNHEY and CDR2 SMNVEV (reference sequence). The DNA for the CDR3 is TGTGCCAGCAGTTTTAAGGGGACGGGAGGCACTGAAGCTTTCTTT. Translation gives CASSFKGTGGTEAFF.

The V call is TRBV7-2, the J call TRBJ2-1; D possibly corresponds to TRBD2 (5 bases). V was shortened by 4 bases and J by 7 bases, with 8 bases between the two germline ends. CDR1 and CDR2 (germline): SGHTA, FQGNSA. This CDR3 has 12 residues. The CDR3 is CASSSGENEQFF. Written as DNA, the CDR3 is TGTGCCAGCAGCTCCGGGGAGAATGAGCAGTTCTTC. Using reference TRBV7-2 and TRBJ2-1 for the parts outside the CDR3, the full variable domain is GAGVSQSPSNKVTEKGKDVELRCDPISGHTALYWYRQSLGQGLEFLIYFQGNSAPDKSGLPSDRFSAERTGGSVSTLTIQRTQQEDSAVYLCASSSGENEQFFGPGTRLTVL.

This clonotype came up many times. J is TRBJ2-5 and V is TRBV5-1; no clear D. Germline CDR1 and CDR2: SGHRS and YFSETQ. This CDR3 region has 13 residues. V was trimmed by 2 bases and J by 1 base, leaving 6 bases between them. The CDR3 sequence is CASSFGSQETQYF. DNA for the CDR3: TGCGCCAGCAGCTTTGGCAGCCAAGAGACCCAGTACTTC.

In this sample, this clonotype turned up many times. CDR3 bases: TGCAGCTCTGGGGAGGCCTTCACAGATACGCAGTATTTT. Translation: CSSGEAFTDTQYF. The chain couples TRBV29-1 to TRBJ2-3, with D perhaps TRBD2 (6 bases). V was trimmed by 8 bases and J by 2 bases, leaving 14 bases between them. This CDR3 has 13 residues. Per germline, CDR1 SQVTM and CDR2 ANQGSEA.